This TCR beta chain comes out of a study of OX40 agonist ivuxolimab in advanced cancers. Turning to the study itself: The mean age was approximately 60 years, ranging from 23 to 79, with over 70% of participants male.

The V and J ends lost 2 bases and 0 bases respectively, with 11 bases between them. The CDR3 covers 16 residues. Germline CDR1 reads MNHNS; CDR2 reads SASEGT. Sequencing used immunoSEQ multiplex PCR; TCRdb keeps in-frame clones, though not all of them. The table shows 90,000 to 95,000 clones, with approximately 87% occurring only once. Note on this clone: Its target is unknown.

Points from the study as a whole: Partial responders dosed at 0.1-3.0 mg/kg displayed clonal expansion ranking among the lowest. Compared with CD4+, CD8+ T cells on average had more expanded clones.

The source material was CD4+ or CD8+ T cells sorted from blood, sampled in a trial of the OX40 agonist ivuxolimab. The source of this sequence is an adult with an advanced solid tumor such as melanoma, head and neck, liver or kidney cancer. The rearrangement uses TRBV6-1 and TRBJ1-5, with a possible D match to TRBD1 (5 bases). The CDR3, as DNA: TGTGCCAGCAGTGAAATGGCAGGGTATAGCAATCAGCCCCAGCATTTT. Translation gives CASSEMAGYSNQPQHF.